These 28 T cell receptor beta chains were sequenced from one sample in a study of blood T cell repertoires in COVID-19. The repertoire was sequenced with immunoSEQ multiplex PCR; TCRdb's copy has only in-frame clones and lacks some. This sample yields roughly 460,000 clones, of which roughly 90% are seen a single time; roughly 0.87% belongs to the top ten. Sequenced input: peripheral blood. These receptor sequences come from a man between 18 and 35 years old with COVID-19, enrolled during active disease.

This chain joins TRBV5-8 and TRBJ1-5, with D possibly matching TRBD1 (5 bases). The germline CDR1 and CDR2 sequences are SGHTS and YDEGEE. The CDR3 totals 18 residues. Trimming cost V 0 bases and J 0 bases, with 16 bases left between them. The DNA for the CDR3 is TGTGCCAGCAGCTTGGCCTGGGGGGGAGCTTATAGCAATCAGCCCCAGCATTTT. Residues: CASSLAWGGAYSNQPQHF. Full variable domain (remainder filled in from reference TRBV5-8 and TRBJ1-5): EAGVTQSPTHLIKTRGQQATLRCSPISGHTSVYWYQQALGLGLQFLLWYDEGEERNRGNFPPRFSGRQFPNYSSELNVNALELEDSALYLCASSLAWGGAYSNQPQHFGDGTRLSIL.

This clone was detected only once. J is TRBJ2-7 and V is TRBV6-5; TRBD2 might be the D (5 bases). Germline loops: CDR1 MNHEY, CDR2 SVGAGI. V was clipped by 6 bases and J by 2 bases, with 14 bases between them. The CDR3 totals 14 residues. The CDR3 loop is CASRFSHGTYEQYF. DNA of the CDR3: TGTGCCAGCAGATTTTCCCACGGGACCTACGAGCAGTACTTC.

This chain uses TRBV5-5 with TRBJ2-3, with 8 bases lining up with TRBD1. The junction had 11 bases not matched to a gene; V was cut back by 1 base and J by 4 bases. Germline assignment: CDR1 SGHKS and CDR2 YYEKEE (reference sequence). The CDR3 sequence is 17 residues long. The CDR3 reads CASSLLSGRGLADTQYF. CDR3 nucleotide sequence: TGTGCCAGCAGCTTGCTGTCTGGCAGGGGGCTGGCAGATACGCAGTATTTT.

This chain uses TRBV6-1 with TRBJ1-5; no reliable D call. The CDR3 totals 15 residues. V was clipped by 2 bases and J by 7 bases, with 15 bases between them. CDR1 is MNHNS and CDR2 is SASEGT in the germline V gene. The CDR3, as DNA: TGTGCCAGCAGTGAACTGAAGGGTCCGGGGCAGCCCCAGCATTTT. It is translated as CASSELKGPGQPQHF.

The chain recombines TRBV25-1 with TRBJ2-7; 7 bases align to TRBD2. The CDR3 consists of 13 residues. Per the germline V gene, CDR1 is MGHDK and CDR2 is SYGVNS. The V and J ends lost 5 bases and 4 bases, in that order; junction bases with no gene match: 5. The DNA of the CDR3 is TGTGCCAGCAGTAATAGGGGAGGGTACGAGCAGTACTTC. Its protein is CASSNRGGYEQYF.

The V and J genes are TRBV2 and TRBJ1-1, with D possibly matching TRBD1 (5 bases). This CDR3 is 14 amino acids long. Trimming removed 6 bases at V and 1 base at J, with 12 bases between. From germline, CDR1 is SNHLY and CDR2 FYNNEI. CDR3 DNA: TGTGCCAGCAGCGACAGAGCAGCGAACACTGAAGCTTTCTTT. It codes for CASSDRAANTEAFF.

As to this clone: The same CDR3 also results from other DNA sequences found in this sample. The rearrangement links TRBV18 to TRBJ2-7; a weak D match, TRBD2 (6 bases). Germline V lookup: CDR1 KGHSH, CDR2 LQKENI. Trimming stripped 2 bases from V and 2 bases from J, with 10 bases between. The CDR3 is 14 amino acids. CDR3 bases: TGTGCCAGCTCACCATCCGGGAGCACCTACGAGCAGTACTTC. This gives the protein CASSPSGSTYEQYF.

The chain is built from TRBV5-4 and TRBJ2-5; TRBD2 matches 7 bases. The germline gives CDR1 SGHNT, CDR2 YYREEE (reference sequence). The CDR3 has 14 residues. The V and J ends lost 5 bases and 5 bases, in that order; junction bases with no gene match: 9. The CDR3 region is CASSRGEGGETQYF. DNA for the CDR3: TGTGCCAGCAGTCGAGGGGAGGGCGGGGAGACCCAGTACTTC. Variable domain in full (rest from reference TRBV5-4 and TRBJ2-5): ETGVTQSPTHLIKTRGQQVTLRCSSQSGHNTVSWYQQALGQGPQFIFQYYREEENGRGNFPPRFSGLQFPNYSSELNVNALELDDSALYLCASSRGEGGETQYFGPGTRLLVL.

J is TRBJ2-2 and V is TRBV3-1 (or the pseudogene TRBV3-2); 7 bases map to TRBD1. Germline V gives CDR1 LGHDT, CDR2 YNNKEL (reference sequence). CDR3 length: 16 amino acids. J lost 3 bases, V lost 4 bases, and 8 bases had no gene match. CDR3 loop: CASSPRRGPYTGELFF. DNA of the CDR3: TGTGCCAGCAGCCCTCGTAGGGGGCCTTACACCGGGGAGCTGTTTTTT.

The V and J genes are TRBV21-1 and TRBJ1-6; no DNA check was done on the table's D call, TRBD1. TRBV21-1 is a pseudogene. The CDR3 is 16 residues long. The CDR3 DNA reads TGTGCCAGCAGCCCTCCACAGGCCCCTTTTAGGTCACCCCTCCACTTT. Translated: CASSPPQAPFRSPLHF.

This rearrangement joins TRBV6-5 to TRBJ1-1; D is unresolved. The V gene's germline CDR1 is MNHEY and CDR2 SVGAGI. The CDR3 length is 14 residues. V was cut by 7 bases and J by 5 bases, with 17 bases left in between. The CDR3 spells CASTPYKPGTEAFF. CDR3 nucleotide sequence: TGTGCCAGCACCCCTTACAAGCCGGGTACTGAAGCTTTCTTT.

The rearrangement links TRBV7-9 to TRBJ1-1; D might be TRBD1 (6 bases). CDR1 and CDR2 (germline): SEHNR, FQNEAQ (reference sequence). V lost 5 bases and J lost 1, with 17 bases in between. The CDR3 covers 16 residues. CDR3 loop: CASSAPTGPRNTEAFF. For the CDR3, the DNA is TGTGCCAGCAGCGCGCCGACAGGCCCGAGGAACACTGAAGCTTTCTTT.

The chain uses TRBV5-1 and TRBJ2-3; D possibly corresponds to TRBD2 (6 bases). Looked up from germline, CDR1 is SGHRS and CDR2 is YFSETQ. The CDR3 has 15 amino acids. V shed 0 bases and J shed 3 bases, with 11 bases lying between them. CDR3 nucleotides: TGCGCCAGCAGCTTGGGGCGGGGTTGGACAGATACGCAGTATTTT. Its translation: CASSLGRGWTDTQYF. Full variable domain (outside the CDR3, taken from reference TRBV5-1 and TRBJ2-3): KAGVTQTPRYLIKTRGQQVTLSCSPISGHRSVSWYQQTPGQGLQFLFEYFSETQRNKGNFPGRFSGRQFSNSRSEMNVSTLELGDSALYLCASSLGRGWTDTQYFGPGTRLTVL.

This sequence joins TRBV10-3 and TRBJ1-2, with 9 bases identical to TRBD1. V lost 5 bases, J lost 7 bases, and 8 bases stayed unmatched. Germline CDR1 is ENHRY and CDR2 is SYGVKD. CDR3 size: 14 residues. The CDR3 sequence: CAISPVGTGPGYTF. The CDR3 coding sequence is TGTGCCATCAGTCCGGTTGGGACAGGGCCTGGCTACACCTTC.

V is TRBV2 and J is TRBJ1-5; weak D call: TRBD1 (5 bases). This CDR3 comprises 14 residues. V was trimmed by 6 bases and J by 4 bases, leaving 13 bases between them. From germline, CDR1 is SNHLY and CDR2 FYNNEI. Here the CDR3 reads CASSDLRENQPQHF. CDR3 DNA: TGTGCCAGCAGCGATCTCAGGGAAAATCAGCCCCAGCATTTT.

The chain couples TRBV3-1 (or the pseudogene TRBV3-2) to TRBJ2-7; maybe TRBD2 (6 bases). Trimming shortened V by 6 bases and J by 3 bases, and 9 bases separated the two germline ends. Germline CDR1 LGHDT, CDR2 YNNKEL (reference sequence). There are 12 residues in the CDR3. The CDR3 loop reads CASSEAGYEQYF. As DNA, the CDR3 is TGTGCCAGCAGTGAAGCGGGCTACGAGCAGTACTTC.

The chain combines TRBV19 with TRBJ1-2; D is uncertain. Germline CDR1 and CDR2: LNHDA and SQIVND (reference sequence). The length of the CDR3 is 12 residues. Trimming removed 7 bases at V and 8 bases at J, with 14 bases between. CDR3 bases: TGTGCCAGTACTGTCGGGGTCTTAGGCTACACCTTC. It yields the protein CASTVGVLGYTF.

A single count supports this clone. The chain recombines TRBV11-3 with TRBJ2-3; no reliable D call. This CDR3 is built from 14 residues. V lost 2 bases, J lost 2 bases, and 8 bases lay in between. Germline V lookup: CDR1 SGHNT, CDR2 YENEEA. CDR3 residues: CASSLSGLTDTQYF. DNA of the CDR3: TGTGCCAGCAGCTTATCGGGTCTCACAGATACGCAGTATTTT. The complete variable domain, with remaining parts taken from reference TRBV11-3 and TRBJ2-3, reads EAGVVQSPRYKIIEKKQPVAFWCNPISGHNTLYWYLQNLGQGPELLIRYENEEAVDDSQLPKDRFSAERLKGVDSTLKIQPAELGDSAVYLCASSLSGLTDTQYFGPGTRLTVL.

The gene calls are TRBV25-1 and TRBJ1-1, with a weak D call TRBD1 (6 bases). CDR1 and CDR2 from the germline V gene are MGHDK and SYGVNS. The CDR3 is 13 amino acids. Trimming cost V 2 bases and J 9 bases, with 13 bases left between them. The CDR3 coding sequence is TGTGCCAGCAGTGAAGGGAACAGGGCCAAAGCTTTCTTT. Its protein product is CASSEGNRAKAFF. Full variable domain (remainder filled in from reference TRBV25-1 and TRBJ1-1): EADIYQTPRYLVIGTGKKITLECSQTMGHDKMYWYQQDPGMELHLIHYSYGVNSTEKGDLSSESTVSRIRTEHFPLTLESARPSHTSQYLCASSEGNRAKAFFGQGTRLTVV.

The chain carries TRBV4-1 and TRBJ2-2, with a tentative D call TRBD1 (5 bases). CDR1 MGHRA and CDR2 YSYEKL come from the germline V gene. V lost 1 base, J lost 0 bases, and 12 bases lay in between. This CDR3 is built from 17 residues. CDR3 DNA sequence: TGCGCCAGCAGCCAAGGTCCGGAAGGGGCGAACACCGGGGAGCTGTTTTTT. Encoded protein: CASSQGPEGANTGELFF.

The chain is built from TRBV7-9 and TRBJ2-1; 7 bases are a match to TRBD2. Germline V gene lookup returns CDR1 SEHNR and CDR2 FQNEAQ (reference sequence). The CDR3 sequence is 13 residues long. The trim removed 0 bases at V and 9 bases at J, leaving 2 bases unmatched. DNA for the CDR3: TGTGCCAGCAGCTTAGCGGGGGGGATTGAGCAGTTCTTC. Residues: CASSLAGGIEQFF.

This chain joins TRBV5-6 and TRBJ1-2; 10 bases align to TRBD1. J gave up 6 bases and V 0 bases, and 11 bases lay outside the gene matches. The germline V gene encodes CDR1 SGHDT and CDR2 YYEEEE. The CDR3 runs to 17 residues. CDR3 in amino acids: CASSLAGQGLLLHGYTF. The DNA of the CDR3 is TGTGCCAGCAGCTTGGCGGGACAGGGGTTACTCCTTCATGGCTACACCTTC.

The rearrangement joins TRBV9 to TRBJ2-7; D possibly corresponds to TRBD2 (5 bases). Trimming removed 3 bases at V and 5 bases at J, with 12 bases between. Germline-derived CDR1 and CDR2 are SGDLS and YYNGEE. The CDR3 runs 13 residues. CDR3 sequence: CASSGTVTNEQYF. The DNA of the CDR3 is TGTGCCAGCAGCGGGACTGTTACGAACGAGCAGTACTTC.

V and J are TRBV14 and TRBJ2-7; D may be TRBD2 (5 bases). Germline loops: CDR1 SGHDN, CDR2 FVKESK. Trimming took 1 base from V and 6 from J, leaving 7 bases between them. The CDR3 is made up of 12 amino acids. As DNA, the CDR3 is TGTGCCAGCAGCCAAGGGGGAGTCGAGCAGTACTTC. Residues: CASSQGGVEQYF. The variable domain in full, with the rest retrieved from reference TRBV14 and TRBJ2-7, is EAGVTQFPSHSVIEKGQTVTLRCDPISGHDNLYWYRRVMGKEIKFLLHFVKESKQDESGMPNNRFLAERTGGTYSTLKVQPAELEDSGVYFCASSQGGVEQYFGPGTRLTVT.

The chain couples TRBV6-5 to TRBJ1-2, with 8 positions matching TRBD1. This CDR3 contains 13 residues. The germline V gene encodes CDR1 MNHEY and CDR2 SVGAGI. Losses at the gene ends were 5 bases for V and 6 bases for J; bases not matched to a gene: 5. The CDR3 DNA reads TGTGCCAGCAGTCGGGACAGGACGGATGGCTACACCTTC. It codes for CASSRDRTDGYTF.

The chain has TRBV6-4 and TRBJ2-1, with 10 positions matching TRBD2. Per germline, CDR1 MRHNA and CDR2 SNTAGT. The CDR3 is 17 amino acids. The junction had 13 bases not matched to a gene; V was cut back by 2 bases and J by 9 bases. The CDR3 here is CASSDLPGTSARGEQFF. The CDR3 DNA is TGTGCCAGCAGTGACCTCCCCGGGACTAGCGCGAGGGGTGAGCAGTTCTTC.

The gene calls are TRBV4-1 and TRBJ1-1; D not certain. Germline lookup yields CDR1 MGHRA and CDR2 YSYEKL. The length of the CDR3 is 15 residues. V lost 0 bases to trimming and J lost 2 bases, with 10 bases between them. The DNA of the CDR3 is TGCGCCAGCAGCCAAGACAGTGTCGTAAACACTGAAGCTTTCTTT. Protein product: CASSQDSVVNTEAFF.

The chain is built from TRBV11-2 and TRBJ1-4; D is ambiguous. Deletions cut 5 bases from V and 4 bases from J, with 17 bases between. This CDR3 region has 16 residues. In germline, CDR1 is SGHAT, CDR2 FQNNGV. The CDR3 DNA is TGTGCCAGCAGCCCGGGAGGTTTGGCCTATAATGAAAAACTGTTTTTT. Protein product: CASSPGGLAYNEKLFF.